This note documents a single TCR beta chain sequence. Its specificity is unknown. This sample was taken from a study of cytomegalovirus exposure and HLA in healthy donors. Study-wide points: Later analysis identified several of the most significant clusters that appeared linked to common viral pathogens. Some TCR beta chains (164 of them) were listed as cytomegalovirus-associated.

Use of 60 Vbeta and 13 Jbeta primers characterized the PCR. TCRdb's table, derived via immunoSEQ multiplex PCR, lists solely in-frame clones and lacks some. This sample contains 50,000 or so clones. The CDR3 contains 14 residues. Germline CDR1 is SGHRS and CDR2 is YFSETQ. V was clipped by 4 bases and J by 6 bases; unmatched bases: 8. This receptor was identified in a woman aged 40-49 years in good health and CMV-seronegative. Sequenced: PBMCs. V usage is TRBV5-1 and J usage is TRBJ2-5; 8 bases are a match to TRBD1. The CDR3 spells CASSGGTGRQTQYF. The CDR3 nucleotides read TGCGCCAGCAGCGGGGGGACAGGTCGGCAGACCCAGTACTTC.